The rows below give T cell receptor beta chains drawn from one sample of a study of cytomegalovirus exposure and HLA in healthy donors. Measured with immunoSEQ multiplex PCR; TCRdb has only the in-frame clones, and not every one. The table lists about 44,000 clones, 93% of them singletons. The sample taken for sequencing was PBMCs. These receptors were collected from a woman under 30 in good health and CMV-seronegative. CDR3s include the opening cysteine and the closing phenylalanine or tryptophan. Each record gives: J gene, V gene, CDR3 length, D gene, CDR3 protein. A D gene is named only where the DNA matches it firmly.

>TRBJ2-1|TRBV5-1|15|TRBD1
CASSPRTGGESEQFF
>TRBJ1-1|TRBV6-1|13|NA
CASSEGGHTEAFF
>TRBJ1-2|TRBV18|13|TRBD1
CASSGQGDAGYTF
>TRBJ2-3|TRBV2|15|NA
CASLDDRSSTDTQYF
>TRBJ1-6|TRBV6-5|14|NA
CASRRQGGNSPLHF
>TRBJ2-3|TRBV9|16|NA
CASSVGAGEVADTQYF
>TRBJ1-1|TRBV2|12|TRBD1
CASRGTGFEAFF
>TRBJ2-3|TRBV19|16|NA
CASSNRGYSSTDTQYF
>TRBJ2-2|TRBV11-2|16|NA
CASSLGMDGSTGELFF
>TRBJ2-1|TRBV15|17|TRBD2
CATLEGTSGYSYNEQFF
>TRBJ1-2|TRBV18|13|TRBD1
CASSPDRGHGYTF
>TRBJ2-1|TRBV5-4|15|TRBD2
CASSEGTSGHNEQFF
>TRBJ2-7|TRBV2|14|NA
CASSDRELAYEQYF
>TRBJ2-2|TRBV28|16|NA
CASSFRGKTNTGELFF
>TRBJ2-7|TRBV30|13|TRBD2
CAWSLAGGYEQYF
>TRBJ2-1|TRBV7-9|14|TRBD2
CANDLAGGLSEQFF
>TRBJ2-5|TRBV27|15|TRBD2
CASSSLAGAAETQYF
>TRBJ2-7|TRBV4-1|15|NA
CASSSLGLGKSEQYF
>TRBJ2-1|TRBV2|12|NA
CASRHSPGTQFF
>TRBJ2-7|TRBV4-1|15|NA
CASSQVMTNSYEQYF
>TRBJ1-2|TRBV28|17|TRBD1
CASSPGQGKPFSYGYTF
>TRBJ2-1|TRBV9|19|TRBD1
CASSVPRTGPPSADHEQFF
>TRBJ1-2|TRBV6-1|14|TRBD1
CASILTRDSYGYTF
>TRBJ2-1|TRBV15|20|NA
CATSVTAGLEGGKGYNEQFF
>TRBJ2-7|TRBV9|14|NA
CASSVGGDSTEQYF
>TRBJ1-1|TRBV7-6|13|NA
CASSPLRNTEAFF
>TRBJ2-3|TRBV28|16|TRBD2
CASRAFSGRGTDTQYF
>TRBJ1-1|TRBV18|17|TRBD1
CASSPRAGGHMNTEAFF
>TRBJ2-3|TRBV7-3|16|TRBD2
CASSTSSGPSTDTQYF
>TRBJ1-2|TRBV10-3|13|NA
CAIKSGASEGYTF
>TRBJ1-1|TRBV14|16|TRBD1
CASSWGQGPINTEAFF
>TRBJ2-2|TRBV5-1|16|TRBD1
CASKPPGTGDTGELFF
>TRBJ1-2|TRBV7-8|15|NA
CASSLTESIVYGYTF
>TRBJ2-2|TRBV29-1|12|NA
CSGLKNTGELFF
>TRBJ2-6|TRBV5-1|16|NA
CASSLEWLSGANVLTF
>TRBJ2-5|TRBV28|13|TRBD2
CATLRGGAETQYF
>TRBJ2-1|TRBV4-2|16|TRBD2
CASSQHTSGVYNEQFF
>TRBJ2-7|TRBV6-5|14|NA
CASSYFGASYEQYF
>TRBJ2-7|TRBV21-1|18|NA
CASINWDSLNKVYYEQYF
>TRBJ1-1|TRBV6-1|17|NA
CASSEYAGGVENTEAFF
>TRBJ1-1|TRBV6-6|15|TRBD1
CASSWGQGANTEAFF
>TRBJ2-1|TRBV19|15|TRBD1
CASQVTGALNNEQFF
>TRBJ2-7|TRBV28|13|TRBD1
CASSMTGPYEQYF
>TRBJ1-6|TRBV20-1|11|TRBD1
CGGQGGSPLHF
>TRBJ2-3|TRBV5-5|16|TRBD2
CASADGSGGPTDTQYF
>TRBJ1-5|TRBV11-1|15|TRBD1
CASSPGGGGNQPQHF
>TRBJ2-7|TRBV28|14|TRBD1
CASSSGTVEYEQYF
>TRBJ2-7|TRBV4-2|15|NA
CASSQDDRQYYEQYF
>TRBJ2-7|TRBV2|15|TRBD2
CASSAESGLAYEQYF
>TRBJ1-4|TRBV6-6|16|TRBD1
CASRQGALYSVEKLFF
>TRBJ1-1|TRBV10-3|13|NA
CAISEVMNTEAFF